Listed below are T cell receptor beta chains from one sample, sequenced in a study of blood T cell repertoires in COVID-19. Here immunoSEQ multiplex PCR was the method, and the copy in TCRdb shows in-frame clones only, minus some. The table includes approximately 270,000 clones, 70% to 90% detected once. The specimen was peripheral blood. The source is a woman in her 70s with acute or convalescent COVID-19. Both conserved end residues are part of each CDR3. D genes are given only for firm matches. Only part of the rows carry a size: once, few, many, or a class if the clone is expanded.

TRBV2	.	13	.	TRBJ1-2	TGTGCCAGCAACTCACAGGGCCGGGGCGGCTACACCTTC	CASNSQGRGGYTF
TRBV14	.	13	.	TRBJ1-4	TGTGCCAGCAGCCAGGGAGTTCGAGAAAAACTGTTTTTT	CASSQGVREKLFF
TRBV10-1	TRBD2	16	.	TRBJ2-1	TGCGCCAGCGGGTCCCGCCGGGGGGTCGACTACAATGAGCAGTTCTTC	CASGSRRGVDYNEQFF
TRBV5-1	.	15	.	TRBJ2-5	TGCGCCAGCAGCTTGGCACCGGGTGTGCAAGAGACCCAGTACTTC	CASSLAPGVQETQYF
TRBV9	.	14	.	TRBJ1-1	TGTGCCAGCAGCTTTTACTCCGGGAACACTGAAGCTTTCTTT	CASSFYSGNTEAFF
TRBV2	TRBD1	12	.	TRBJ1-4	TGTGCCAGCAGGACAGGGGGCGAAAAACTGTTTTTT	CASRTGGEKLFF
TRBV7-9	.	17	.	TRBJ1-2	TGTGCCAGCAGCTTAGATTCTTCAGGGGTTCTCCGTTATGGCTACACCTTC	CASSLDSSGVLRYGYTF
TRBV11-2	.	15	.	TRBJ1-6	TGTGCCAGCAGCTTACTCGGCAGGTCCATGTCACCCCTCCACTTT	CASSLLGRSMSPLHF
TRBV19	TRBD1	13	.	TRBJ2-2	TGTGCCAGCCGGGACAGGGGGACCGGGGAGCTGTTTTTT	CASRDRGTGELFF
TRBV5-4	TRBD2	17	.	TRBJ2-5	TGTGCCAGCAGCGCATCCCCAATACTAGCGGGGGAGGAGACCCAGTACTTC	CASSASPILAGEETQYF
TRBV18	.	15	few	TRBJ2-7	TGTGCCAGCTCAGACAGCCGCTCCAGGGTAAACGAGCAGTACTTC	CASSDSRSRVNEQYF